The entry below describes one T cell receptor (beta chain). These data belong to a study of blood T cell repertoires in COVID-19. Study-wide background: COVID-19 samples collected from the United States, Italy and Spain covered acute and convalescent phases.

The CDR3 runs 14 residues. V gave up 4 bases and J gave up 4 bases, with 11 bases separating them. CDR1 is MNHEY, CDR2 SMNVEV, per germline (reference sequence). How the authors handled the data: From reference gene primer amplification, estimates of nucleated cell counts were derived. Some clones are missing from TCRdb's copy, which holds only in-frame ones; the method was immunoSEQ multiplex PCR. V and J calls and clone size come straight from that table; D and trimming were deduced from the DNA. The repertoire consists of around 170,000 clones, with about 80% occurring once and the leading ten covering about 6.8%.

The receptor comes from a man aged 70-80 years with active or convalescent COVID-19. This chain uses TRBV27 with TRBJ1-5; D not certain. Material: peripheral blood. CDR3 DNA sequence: TGTGCCAGCAGTTCCCCTATCCGGAATCAGCCCCAGCATTTT. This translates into CASSSPIRNQPQHF.